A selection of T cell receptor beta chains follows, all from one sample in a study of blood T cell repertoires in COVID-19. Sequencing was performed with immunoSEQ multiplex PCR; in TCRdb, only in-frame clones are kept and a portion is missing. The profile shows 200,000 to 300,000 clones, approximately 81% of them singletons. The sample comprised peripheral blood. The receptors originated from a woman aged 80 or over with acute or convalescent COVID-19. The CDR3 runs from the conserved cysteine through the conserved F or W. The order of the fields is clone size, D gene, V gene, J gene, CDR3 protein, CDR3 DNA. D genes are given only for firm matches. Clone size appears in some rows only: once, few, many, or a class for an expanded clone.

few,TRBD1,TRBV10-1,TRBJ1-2,CASSESKGDSCKANYGYTF,TGCGCCAGCAGTGAGTCAAAGGGGGACAGCTGTAAGGCTAACTATGGCTACACCTTC
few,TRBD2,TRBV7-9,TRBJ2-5,CASSIAGGQETQYF,TGTGCCAGCAGCATAGCGGGAGGTCAGGAGACCCAGTACTTC
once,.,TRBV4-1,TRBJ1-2,CASSQDRESRGYTF,TGCGCCAGCAGCCAAGACCGAGAGAGTCGGGGCTACACCTTC
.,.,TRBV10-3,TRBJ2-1,CAISESLSGVEQFF,TGTGCCATCAGTGAGTCCTTATCGGGGGTTGAGCAGTTCTTC
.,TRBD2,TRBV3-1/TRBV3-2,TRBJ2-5,CASSQVLTSGQETQYF,TGTGCCAGCAGCCAAGTATTAACTAGCGGACAAGAGACCCAGTACTTC
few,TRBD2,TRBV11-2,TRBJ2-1,CASSGLAGVYEQFF,TGTGCCAGCAGCGGACTAGCGGGAGTCTATGAGCAGTTCTTC
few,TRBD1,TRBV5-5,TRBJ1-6,CASSLGGTGVGSPLHF,TGTGCCAGCAGCTTGGGGGGGACAGGGGTCGGGTCACCCCTCCACTTT
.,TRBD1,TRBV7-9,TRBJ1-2,CASSGRQGASYGYTF,TGTGCCAGCAGCGGTAGACAGGGGGCTTCTTATGGCTACACCTTC
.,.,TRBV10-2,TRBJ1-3,CASSESTLISGGNTIYF,TGCGCCAGCAGTGAGTCGACTCTGATTTCGGGAGGAAACACCATATATTTT
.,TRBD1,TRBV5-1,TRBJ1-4,CASRAGTGGGNEKLFF,TGCGCCAGCAGAGCCGGGACAGGGGGCGGAAATGAAAAACTGTTTTTT
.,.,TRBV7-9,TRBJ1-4,CASSLGIGGPNEKLFF,TGTGCCAGCAGCTTAGGGATAGGAGGACCTAATGAAAAACTGTTTTTT
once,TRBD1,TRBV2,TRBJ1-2,CASSDRGRIGGYTF,TGTGCCAGCAGTGACAGGGGGAGGATCGGTGGCTACACCTTC
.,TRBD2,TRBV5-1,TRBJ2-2,CASSLASSGFLTGELFF,TGCGCCAGCAGCTTGGCCTCTAGCGGGTTCCTAACCGGGGAGCTGTTTTTT
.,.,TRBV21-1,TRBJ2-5,CATHWEGGQGDQETQYF,TGTGCCACCCACTGGGAGGGAGGACAGGGGGACCAAGAGACCCAGTACTTC
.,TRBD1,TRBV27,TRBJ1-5,CASSPLGGARQPQHF,TGTGCCAGCAGCCCTCTAGGGGGCGCAAGGCAGCCCCAGCATTTT
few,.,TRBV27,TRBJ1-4,CASSLFGAGPYEKLFF,TGTGCCAGCAGTTTATTTGGGGCCGGACCTTATGAAAAACTGTTTTTT
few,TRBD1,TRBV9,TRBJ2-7,CASSTGQGAYEQYF,TGTGCCAGCAGTACGGGACAGGGGGCCTACGAGCAGTACTTC
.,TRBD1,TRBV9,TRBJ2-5,CASSVAQGAETQYF,TGTGCCAGCAGCGTAGCTCAGGGGGCCGAGACCCAGTACTTC
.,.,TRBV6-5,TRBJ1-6,CASSYNAGAISPLHF,TGTGCCAGCAGTTATAACGCAGGGGCAATTTCACCCCTCCACTTT
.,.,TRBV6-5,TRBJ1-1,CASALGGANTEAFF,TGTGCCAGCGCCCTAGGGGGGGCGAACACTGAAGCTTTCTTT
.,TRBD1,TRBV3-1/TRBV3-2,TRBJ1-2,CASSRTYRGSSNYGYTF,TGTGCCAGCAGCCGCACGTACAGGGGGAGCTCTAACTATGGCTACACCTTC
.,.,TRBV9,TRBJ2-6,CASSGTRLSGANVLTF,TGTGCCAGCAGCGGAACCCGACTCTCTGGGGCCAACGTCCTGACTTTC
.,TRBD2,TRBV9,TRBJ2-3,CASSVASGGTDTQYF,TGTGCCAGCAGCGTTGCTAGCGGGGGGACAGATACGCAGTATTTT
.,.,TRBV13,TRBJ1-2,CASSPRGAGYTF,TGTGCCAGCAGCCCTCGGGGAGCGGGCTACACCTTC
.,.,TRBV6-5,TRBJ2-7,CASSSTRRRHEQYF,TGTGCCAGCAGCTCGACTAGACGCCGTCACGAGCAGTACTTC
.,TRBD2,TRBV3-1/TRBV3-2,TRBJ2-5,CASSLMAGGQETQYF,TGTGCCAGCAGCCTGATGGCGGGGGGCCAAGAGACCCAGTACTTC
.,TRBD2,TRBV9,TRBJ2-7,CASSVGAGAYEQYF,TGTGCCAGCAGCGTAGGGGCGGGGGCCTACGAGCAGTACTTC
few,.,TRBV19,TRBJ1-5,CASSNLPRQARNQPQHF,TGTGCCAGTAGTAACCTACCGCGTCAGGCACGCAATCAGCCCCAGCATTTT
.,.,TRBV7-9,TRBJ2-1,CASSSGLLSYNEQFF,TGTGCCAGCAGTTCGGGACTCCTATCCTACAATGAGCAGTTCTTC
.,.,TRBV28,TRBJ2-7,CASSLTGQFPYEQYF,TGTGCCAGCAGTTTAACGGGACAATTTCCCTACGAGCAGTACTTC
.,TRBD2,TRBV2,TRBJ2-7,CASSAWIAGDGYEQYF,TGTGCCAGCAGCGCCTGGATAGCGGGGGATGGGTACGAGCAGTACTTC
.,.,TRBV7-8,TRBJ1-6,CASSTQQGDNSPLHF,TGTGCCAGCAGCACTCAACAGGGAGATAATTCACCCCTCCACTTT
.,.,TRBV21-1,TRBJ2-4,CASSKASAGTKNIQYF,TGTGCCAGCAGCAAAGCGTCGGCGGGTACCAAAAACATTCAGTACTTC
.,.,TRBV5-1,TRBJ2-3,CASSYTQQADTQYF,TGCGCCAGCAGCTACACACAGCAAGCAGATACGCAGTATTTT
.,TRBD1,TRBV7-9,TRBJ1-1,CASSFFRDRNTEAFF,TGTGCCAGCAGCTTCTTCCGGGACAGGAACACTGAAGCTTTCTTT
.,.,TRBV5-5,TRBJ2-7,CASSLAGGFGEQYF,TGTGCCAGCAGCTTGGCCGGGGGTTTCGGCGAGCAGTACTTC
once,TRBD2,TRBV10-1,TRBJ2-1,CASSESVLAEYNEQFF,TGCGCCAGCAGTGAGTCAGTACTAGCGGAATACAATGAGCAGTTCTTC
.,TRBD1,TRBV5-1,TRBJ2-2,CASSLGTGAFGELFF,TGCGCCAGCAGCTTGGGGACAGGGGCTTTCGGGGAGCTGTTTTTT
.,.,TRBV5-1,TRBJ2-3,CASSPGYSSTDTQYF,TGCGCCAGCAGCCCAGGATACTCTAGCACAGATACGCAGTATTTT
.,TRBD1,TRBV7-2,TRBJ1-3,CASSSLPPRTGGGNTIYF,TGTGCCAGCAGCTCCCTCCCTCCGCGGACAGGGGGAGGAAACACCATATATTTT
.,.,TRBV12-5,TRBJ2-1,CASGSDIYNEQFF,TGTGCTAGTGGTTCCGACATCTACAATGAGCAGTTCTTC
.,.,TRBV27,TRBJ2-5,CASSPNTGRETQYF,TGTGCCAGCAGTCCGAACACGGGGAGGGAGACCCAGTACTTC
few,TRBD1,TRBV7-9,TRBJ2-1,CASSSAWDRFLWFF,TGTGCCAGCAGCTCGGCTTGGGACAGGTTTCTGTGGTTCTTC
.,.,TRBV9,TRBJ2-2,CASSPPLVGVPGELFF,TGTGCCAGCAGCCCGCCACTAGTCGGTGTGCCCGGGGAGCTGTTTTTT
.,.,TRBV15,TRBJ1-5,CATSSLRAQPQHF,TGTGCCACCAGCAGTCTGCGGGCTCAGCCCCAGCATTTT
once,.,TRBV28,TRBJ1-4,CASSFTGPNEKLFF,TGTGCCAGCAGTTTTACAGGGCCTAATGAAAAACTGTTTTTT
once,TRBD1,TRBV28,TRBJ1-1,CASRSGQGGKEAFF,TGTGCCAGCAGGTCGGGACAGGGAGGTAAGGAAGCTTTCTTT
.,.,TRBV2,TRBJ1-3,CASRYQNVRDRSGNTIYF,TGTGCCAGCAGATATCAGAATGTGAGGGATAGGTCCGGAAACACCATATATTTT
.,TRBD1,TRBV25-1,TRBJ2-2,CASRQMGTGATGELFF,TGTGCCAGCAGGCAAATGGGGACAGGGGCCACCGGGGAGCTGTTTTTT
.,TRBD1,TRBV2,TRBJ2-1,CASRAGQGVGEQFF,TGTGCCAGCAGAGCGGGACAGGGCGTAGGGGAGCAGTTCTTC
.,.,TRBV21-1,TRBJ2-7,CASSNDRGKKRYEQYF,TGTGCCAGCAGCAATGACAGGGGGAAAAAAAGGTACGAGCAGTACTTC
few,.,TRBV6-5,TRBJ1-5,CASIATLASNQPQHF,TGTGCCAGCATCGCGACTCTTGCGAGCAATCAGCCCCAGCATTTT
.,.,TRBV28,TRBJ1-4,CASSFLRGDGEKLFF,TGTGCCAGCAGTTTCCTGCGGGGGGACGGTGAAAAACTGTTTTTT
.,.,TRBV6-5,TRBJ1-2,CASSPDKDYGYTF,TGTGCCAGCAGCCCGGACAAGGACTATGGCTACACCTTC
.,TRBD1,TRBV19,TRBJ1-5,CASSITGGHQPQHF,TGTGCCAGTAGTATAACAGGGGGTCATCAGCCCCAGCATTTT
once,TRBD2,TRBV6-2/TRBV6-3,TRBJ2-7,CASSYHGLAKTYEQYF,TGTGCCAGCAGTTACCACGGACTAGCGAAAACCTACGAGCAGTACTTC
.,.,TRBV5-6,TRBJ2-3,CASSLVGWSGSGADTQYF,TGTGCCAGCAGCTTGGTGGGTTGGAGCGGGTCAGGCGCAGATACGCAGTATTTT
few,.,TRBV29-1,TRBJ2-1,CSAIRDNEQFF,TGCAGCGCCATACGAGACAATGAGCAGTTCTTC
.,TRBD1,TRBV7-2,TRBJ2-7,CASSTTGQAYSSYEQYF,TGTGCCAGCAGCACCACCGGACAGGCCTATAGCTCCTACGAGCAGTACTTC
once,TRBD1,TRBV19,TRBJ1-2,CASSTTGSYGYTF,TGTGCCAGTAGTACGACAGGGAGCTATGGCTACACCTTC